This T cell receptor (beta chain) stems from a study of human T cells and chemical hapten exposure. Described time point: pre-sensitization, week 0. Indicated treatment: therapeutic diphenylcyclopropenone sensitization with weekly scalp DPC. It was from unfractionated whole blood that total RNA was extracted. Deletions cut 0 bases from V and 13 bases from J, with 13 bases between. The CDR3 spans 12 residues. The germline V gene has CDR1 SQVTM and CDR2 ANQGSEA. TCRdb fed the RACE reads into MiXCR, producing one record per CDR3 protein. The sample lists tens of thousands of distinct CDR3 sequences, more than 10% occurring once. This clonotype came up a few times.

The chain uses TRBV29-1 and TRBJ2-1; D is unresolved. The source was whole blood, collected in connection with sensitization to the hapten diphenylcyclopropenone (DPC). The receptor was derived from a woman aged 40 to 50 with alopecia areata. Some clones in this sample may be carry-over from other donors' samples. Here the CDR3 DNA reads TGCAGCGTTGAAGAGTCCACCCCAAGCCAGTTCTTC. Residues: CSVEESTPSQFF.